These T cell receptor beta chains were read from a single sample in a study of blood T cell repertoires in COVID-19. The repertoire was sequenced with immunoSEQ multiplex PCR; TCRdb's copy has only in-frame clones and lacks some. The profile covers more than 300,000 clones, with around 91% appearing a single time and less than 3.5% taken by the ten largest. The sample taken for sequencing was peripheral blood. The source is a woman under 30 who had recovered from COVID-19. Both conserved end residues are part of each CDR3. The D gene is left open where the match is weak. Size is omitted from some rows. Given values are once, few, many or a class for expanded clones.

CDR3: CASSVATSGNYGYTF; DNA: TGTGCCAGCAGCGTAGCTACCAGCGGTAACTATGGCTACACCTTC; size: NA; J: TRBJ1-2; D: NA; V: TRBV9
CDR3: CASSLLRAGGESYNEQFF; DNA: TGTGCCAGCAGCTTATTAAGGGCGGGAGGGGAATCCTACAATGAGCAGTTCTTC; size: NA; J: TRBJ2-1; D: TRBD2; V: TRBV11-3
CDR3: CASALRISGNTIYF; DNA: TGTGCTAGTGCCCTGCGGATCTCTGGAAACACCATATATTTT; size: NA; J: TRBJ1-3; D: NA; V: TRBV12-5
CDR3: CASSPGTANSPLHF; DNA: TGTGCCAGCAGCCCCGGGACAGCCAATTCACCCCTCCACTTT; size: NA; J: TRBJ1-6; D: TRBD1; V: TRBV5-5
CDR3: CASSPGGRNTEAFF; DNA: TGTGCCAGCAGCCCAGGGGGCCGGAACACTGAAGCTTTCTTT; size: NA; J: TRBJ1-1; D: TRBD1; V: TRBV11-3
CDR3: CASSPGVENEQFF; DNA: TGCGCCAGCAGCCCGGGGGTAGAAAATGAGCAGTTCTTC; size: NA; J: TRBJ2-1; D: NA; V: TRBV5-1
CDR3: CASSLDKGQPQHF; DNA: TGTGCCAGCAGCCTGGACAAGGGGCAGCCCCAGCATTTT; size: NA; J: TRBJ1-5; D: NA; V: TRBV27
CDR3: CASSLYRGEGNTIYF; DNA: TGTGCCAGCAGTTTATACAGGGGCGAGGGAAACACCATATATTTT; size: NA; J: TRBJ1-3; D: TRBD1; V: TRBV27
CDR3: CSVETQGASGYTF; DNA: TGCAGCGTTGAAACACAGGGGGCAAGTGGCTACACCTTC; size: NA; J: TRBJ1-2; D: TRBD1; V: TRBV29-1
CDR3: CAIDTGQAYGYTF; DNA: TGTGCCATAGACACGGGACAGGCCTATGGCTACACCTTC; size: NA; J: TRBJ1-2; D: TRBD1; V: TRBV11-3
CDR3: CASSQGQYNTEAFF; DNA: TGTGCCAGCAGCCAAGGACAATATAACACTGAAGCTTTCTTT; size: NA; J: TRBJ1-1; D: NA; V: TRBV3-1/TRBV3-2
CDR3: CASSGQGDTQYF; DNA: TGTGCCAGCAGTGGACAGGGAGATACGCAGTATTTT; size: NA; J: TRBJ2-3; D: TRBD1; V: TRBV27
CDR3: CASSVQARGLLGYTF; DNA: TGTGCCAGTAGTGTGCAGGCCCGGGGACTTCTAGGCTACACCTTC; size: NA; J: TRBJ1-2; D: NA; V: TRBV19
CDR3: CASNTFPGVINEKLFF; DNA: TGTGCCAGCAATACCTTCCCAGGGGTTATTAATGAAAAACTGTTTTTT; size: NA; J: TRBJ1-4; D: NA; V: TRBV6-6
CDR3: CASSIGGAANYGYTF; DNA: TGTGCCAGTAGTATTGGGGGCGCGGCTAACTATGGCTACACCTTC; size: NA; J: TRBJ1-2; D: NA; V: TRBV19
CDR3: CASSLGGGIQETQYF; DNA: TGTGCCAGCAGCTTGGGGGGCGGAATCCAAGAGACCCAGTACTTC; size: NA; J: TRBJ2-5; D: NA; V: TRBV5-6
CDR3: CASSFSGLAGGEQFF; DNA: TGTGCCAGCAGCTTTTCAGGCCTAGCGGGAGGTGAGCAGTTCTTC; size: NA; J: TRBJ2-1; D: TRBD2; V: TRBV11-2
CDR3: CASSFRGLSNTEAFF; DNA: TGTGCCAGCAGTTTTAGGGGGCTATCGAACACTGAAGCTTTCTTT; size: once; J: TRBJ1-1; D: TRBD1; V: TRBV6-2/TRBV6-3
CDR3: CASSQSRAGANVLTF; DNA: TGTGCCAGCAGCCAATCCAGGGCTGGGGCCAACGTCCTGACTTTC; size: NA; J: TRBJ2-6; D: NA; V: TRBV3-1/TRBV3-2
CDR3: CASSFRTVGTDTQYF; DNA: TGTGCCAGCAGCTTCCGAACGGTGGGCACAGATACGCAGTATTTT; size: NA; J: TRBJ2-3; D: NA; V: TRBV7-2
CDR3: CASSYRRGPEYEKLFF; DNA: TGTGCCAGCAGTTACCGAAGAGGGCCTGAATATGAAAAACTGTTTTTT; size: NA; J: TRBJ1-4; D: NA; V: TRBV6-6
CDR3: CASGGLVSSYNEQFF; DNA: TGTGCCAGCGGGGGGTTGGTGTCATCCTACAATGAGCAGTTCTTC; size: NA; J: TRBJ2-1; D: NA; V: TRBV11-2
CDR3: CSVLGHPAGGEAFF; DNA: TGCAGCGTGCTGGGACACCCGGCCGGCGGTGAAGCTTTCTTT; size: NA; J: TRBJ1-1; D: NA; V: TRBV29-1
CDR3: CASSLLGLAGGHEQFF; DNA: TGTGCCAGCAGCTTGTTGGGACTAGCGGGAGGCCATGAGCAGTTCTTC; size: NA; J: TRBJ2-1; D: TRBD2; V: TRBV5-4
CDR3: CASSYGGLGDTEAFF; DNA: TGTGCCAGCAGTTACGGCGGACTCGGTGACACTGAAGCTTTCTTT; size: NA; J: TRBJ1-1; D: NA; V: TRBV6-2/TRBV6-3
CDR3: CASSLGRGSTEAFF; DNA: TGTGCCAGCAGCTTGGGTAGGGGAAGCACTGAAGCTTTCTTT; size: NA; J: TRBJ1-1; D: NA; V: TRBV5-4
CDR3: CAIRQQVYSGNTIYF; DNA: TGTGCCATCAGACAACAGGTTTACTCTGGAAACACCATATATTTT; size: NA; J: TRBJ1-3; D: NA; V: TRBV10-3
CDR3: CAIRGTGGGPGANVLTF; DNA: TGTGCCATCAGGGGAACAGGGGGGGGCCCCGGGGCCAACGTCCTGACTTTC; size: NA; J: TRBJ2-6; D: NA; V: TRBV10-3
CDR3: CASSSAGGRTDTQYF; DNA: TGTGCCAGCAGTTCTGCGGGAGGTCGCACAGATACGCAGTATTTT; size: once; J: TRBJ2-3; D: TRBD2; V: TRBV6-5
CDR3: CSVGLGQGEGYTF; DNA: TGCAGCGTGGGACTGGGACAGGGCGAAGGCTACACCTTC; size: NA; J: TRBJ1-2; D: TRBD1; V: TRBV29-1
CDR3: CASSLRPGLVGLNEQFF; DNA: TGTGCCAGCAGCTTGAGACCGGGACTAGTCGGTTTGAATGAGCAGTTCTTC; size: NA; J: TRBJ2-1; D: TRBD2; V: TRBV5-4
CDR3: CASSYPSEQFF; DNA: TGTGCCAGCAGTTACCCGTCCGAGCAGTTCTTC; size: NA; J: TRBJ2-1; D: NA; V: TRBV6-2/TRBV6-3
CDR3: CASSLTGGRYGYTF; DNA: TGCGCCAGCAGTCTAACAGGGGGCAGGTATGGCTACACCTTC; size: NA; J: TRBJ1-2; D: TRBD1; V: TRBV5-1
CDR3: CAISELGSTSSYNEQFF; DNA: TGTGCCATCAGTGAGCTCGGCAGCACTAGCTCCTACAATGAGCAGTTCTTC; size: NA; J: TRBJ2-1; D: NA; V: TRBV10-3
CDR3: CASSPRGGENTEAFF; DNA: TGCGCCAGCAGCCCCCGGGGAGGGGAGAACACTGAAGCTTTCTTT; size: NA; J: TRBJ1-1; D: NA; V: TRBV4-3
CDR3: CASSQHPGDQPQHF; DNA: TGTGCCAGCAGCCAGCACCCAGGGGATCAGCCCCAGCATTTT; size: NA; J: TRBJ1-5; D: NA; V: TRBV6-6
CDR3: CASSVGGGGQEVTEAFF; DNA: TGTGCCAGCAGCGTAGGGGGTGGAGGACAGGAGGTCACTGAAGCTTTCTTT; size: NA; J: TRBJ1-1; D: TRBD1; V: TRBV9
CDR3: CASSLRTGGLSGELFF; DNA: TGTGCCAGCAGCTTACGGACAGGGGGGCTGTCCGGGGAGCTGTTTTTT; size: NA; J: TRBJ2-2; D: TRBD1; V: TRBV7-2
CDR3: CASSDSGLARHEQFF; DNA: TGTGCCAGCAGTGACTCGGGACTAGCGAGGCATGAGCAGTTCTTC; size: NA; J: TRBJ2-1; D: TRBD2; V: TRBV6-4
CDR3: CASSPGDRNSPLHF; DNA: TGTGCCAGCAGCCCGGGGGACAGAAATTCACCCCTCCACTTT; size: once; J: TRBJ1-6; D: TRBD1; V: TRBV7-8
CDR3: CASSTPRPKNTGELFF; DNA: TGTGCCAGTAGTACCCCCAGGCCGAAGAACACCGGGGAGCTGTTTTTT; size: NA; J: TRBJ2-2; D: NA; V: TRBV19
CDR3: CASSQVVAAGSSYNEQFF; DNA: TGTGCCAGCAGCCAAGTGGTAGCAGCGGGGAGCTCCTACAATGAGCAGTTCTTC; size: NA; J: TRBJ2-1; D: TRBD2; V: TRBV3-1/TRBV3-2
CDR3: CASRIPTGGFGYTF; DNA: TGTGCCAGTAGAATCCCCACAGGGGGATTTGGCTACACCTTC; size: once; J: TRBJ1-2; D: TRBD1; V: TRBV19
CDR3: CASSLNSEQFF; DNA: TGTGCCAGCAGCTTGAATTCAGAGCAGTTCTTC; size: NA; J: TRBJ2-1; D: NA; V: TRBV5-6
CDR3: CASSLTYDPAYNEQFF; DNA: TGTGCCAGCAGCTTGACTTACGATCCCGCCTACAATGAGCAGTTCTTC; size: NA; J: TRBJ2-1; D: NA; V: TRBV7-2
CDR3: CASSIDKTGGVAYNEQFF; DNA: TGTGCCAGTAGTATAGATAAGACAGGGGGTGTTGCCTACAATGAGCAGTTCTTC; size: NA; J: TRBJ2-1; D: TRBD1; V: TRBV19
CDR3: CASSFGDPTEAFF; DNA: TGTGCCAGCAGCTTCGGAGACCCCACTGAAGCTTTCTTT; size: NA; J: TRBJ1-1; D: NA; V: TRBV11-3
CDR3: CATHAGQSENEKLFF; DNA: TGTGCCACTCATGCCGGACAGAGCGAAAATGAAAAACTGTTTTTT; size: once; J: TRBJ1-4; D: NA; V: TRBV19
CDR3: CASSLGQRNTGELFF; DNA: TGTGCCAGCAGCCTGGGACAAAGGAACACCGGGGAGCTGTTTTTT; size: NA; J: TRBJ2-2; D: NA; V: TRBV14
CDR3: CASSEWDNQKRETQYF; DNA: TGTGCCAGCAGTGAATGGGACAACCAAAAAAGGGAGACCCAGTACTTC; size: NA; J: TRBJ2-5; D: NA; V: TRBV25-1
CDR3: CASSQDTGVYNEQFF; DNA: TGCGCCAGCAGCCAAGATACCGGGGTCTACAATGAGCAGTTCTTC; size: few; J: TRBJ2-1; D: NA; V: TRBV4-1
CDR3: CASSFLAGDTDTQYF; DNA: TGCGCCAGCAGCTTCCTAGCGGGAGACACAGATACGCAGTATTTT; size: NA; J: TRBJ2-3; D: TRBD2; V: TRBV5-1
CDR3: CASSFWAGEAAGELFF; DNA: TGCGCCAGCAGCTTTTGGGCGGGAGAGGCCGCCGGGGAGCTGTTTTTT; size: NA; J: TRBJ2-2; D: TRBD2; V: TRBV5-1
CDR3: CATSTDRGRTEAFF; DNA: TGTGCCACCAGCACAGACAGGGGGCGAACTGAAGCTTTCTTT; size: NA; J: TRBJ1-1; D: TRBD1; V: TRBV15
CDR3: CASSTSGTGVETQYF; DNA: TGTGCCAGCAGTACCTCCGGGACAGGGGTCGAGACCCAGTACTTC; size: NA; J: TRBJ2-5; D: TRBD1; V: TRBV6-2/TRBV6-3
CDR3: CSVAWVVGGTVGANYGYTF; DNA: TGCAGCGTTGCGTGGGTCGTCGGTGGGACAGTGGGCGCTAACTATGGCTACACCTTC; size: many; J: TRBJ1-2; D: TRBD1; V: TRBV29-1
CDR3: CASSSWTGGGYNEQFF; DNA: TGTGCCAGCAGCTCCTGGACAGGGGGCGGATACAATGAGCAGTTCTTC; size: NA; J: TRBJ2-1; D: TRBD1; V: TRBV7-9
CDR3: CASSLYVGGPSIDTQYF; DNA: TGTGCCAGCAGCTTGTACGTGGGAGGGCCCTCGATAGATACGCAGTATTTT; size: NA; J: TRBJ2-3; D: TRBD2; V: TRBV5-5
CDR3: CASSPGYFSTDTQYF; DNA: TGTGCCAGCAGTCCGGGGTACTTCAGCACAGATACGCAGTATTTT; size: once; J: TRBJ2-3; D: NA; V: TRBV5-6
CDR3: CASSRGQDYGYTF; DNA: TGTGCCAGCAGCCGAGGACAGGACTATGGCTACACCTTC; size: NA; J: TRBJ1-2; D: TRBD1; V: TRBV7-9